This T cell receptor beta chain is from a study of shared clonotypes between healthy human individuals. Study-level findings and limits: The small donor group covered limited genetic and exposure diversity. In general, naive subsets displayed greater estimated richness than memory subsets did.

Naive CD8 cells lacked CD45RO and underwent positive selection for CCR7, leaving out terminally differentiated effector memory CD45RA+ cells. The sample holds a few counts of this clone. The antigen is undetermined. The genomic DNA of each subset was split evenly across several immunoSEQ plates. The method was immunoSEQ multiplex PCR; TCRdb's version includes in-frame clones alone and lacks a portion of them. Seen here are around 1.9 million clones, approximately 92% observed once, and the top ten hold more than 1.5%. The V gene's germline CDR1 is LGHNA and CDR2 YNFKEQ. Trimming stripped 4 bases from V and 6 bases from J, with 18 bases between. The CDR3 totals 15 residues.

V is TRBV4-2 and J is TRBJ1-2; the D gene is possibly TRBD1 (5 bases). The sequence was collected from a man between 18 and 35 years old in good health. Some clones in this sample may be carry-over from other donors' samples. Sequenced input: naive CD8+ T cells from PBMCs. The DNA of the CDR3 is TGTGCCAGCAGCCCAGGAGGGCAGGGAGGGGATGGCTACACCTTC. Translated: CASSPGGQGGDGYTF.